The 11 T cell receptor beta chains given below trace back to one sample, sequenced in a study of CD8+CD57+ T cells in acquired aplastic anemia. TCR beta VDJ and CDR3 profiles were obtained from a genomic DNA template. TCRdb redid the calling of the reads with MiXCR, one entry per CDR3 protein. The table shows 250,000 to 300,000 distinct CDR3 sequences, with approximately 55% occurring only once. Sequencing was performed on sorted CD4+, CD8+, or CD8+CD57+ T cells (not recorded which) from PBMCs. All receptors derive from a human donor with severe aplastic anemia or a healthy control (not recorded which).

This clonotype was detected only a few times. V and J are TRBV29-1 and TRBJ2-3; D unclear. Trimming cost V 4 bases and J 0 bases, with 8 bases left between them. CDR1 and CDR2 (germline): SQVTM, ANQGSEA. The CDR3 loop spans 13 amino acids. CDR3 residues: CSVGEASTDTQYF. CDR3 nucleotide sequence: TGCAGCGTTGGCGAAGCGAGCACAGATACGCAGTATTTT.

The V gene is TRBV12-3 or TRBV12-4, the J gene TRBJ2-7, with D possibly TRBD1 on 7 matching bases. V gave up 0 bases and J gave up 9 bases, with 24 bases separating them. The CDR3 loop spans 17 amino acids. CDR3 in DNA: TGTGCCAGCAGTTTAGCGGGGGGACAGAGGGACCGTCGGGGGCAGTACTTC. This gives the protein CASSLAGGQRDRRGQYF.

Comment on this clonotype: A much larger clone lies a single base off, so this may be a read error. The genes are TRBV10-2 and TRBJ2-1, with TRBD1 as a possible D gene (5 bases). The CDR3 sequence is 16 residues long. From germline, CDR1 is WSHSY and CDR2 SAAADI. The CDR3 coding sequence is TGCGCCAGCGGTGACCCGACAGCGATCTCCTACAATGAGCAGTTCTTC. Protein sequence: CASGDPTAISYNEQFF.

This clonotype was detected many times. The V call is TRBV11-3, the J call TRBJ2-1, with unresolved D. The germline V and J ends were trimmed by 5 bases and 8 bases, with 16 bases remaining between them. Germline V gene sequence: CDR1 SGHNT, CDR2 YENEEA. This CDR3 is 14 amino acids long. The CDR3 DNA sequence: TGTGCCAGCAGCCCTACTCGAGGAGTCGATGAGCAGTTCTTC. Encoded protein: CASSPTRGVDEQFF. The full variable domain, in which reference TRBV11-3 and TRBJ2-1 provide the parts outside the CDR3, is EAGVVQSPRYKIIEKKQPVAFWCNPISGHNTLYWYLQNLGQGPELLIRYENEEAVDDSQLPKDRFSAERLKGVDSTLKIQPAELGDSAVYLCASSPTRGVDEQFFGPGTRLTVL.

CDR3 protein: CASRTGRNSPLHF. In DNA, the CDR3 is TGTGCCAGCCGGACAGGGCGAAATTCACCCCTCCACTTT. The chain recombines TRBV2 with TRBJ1-6; 8 bases line up with TRBD1. V shed 8 bases and J 7 bases; nucleotides not matched to a gene: 4. The CDR3 runs to 13 residues. Germline CDR1 and CDR2: SNHLY and FYNNEI.

This clonotype was recorded once. For the CDR3, the DNA is TGTGCCTGGAGCGATACGGACAGGGAGGGCAATCAGCCCCAGCATTTT. Protein product: CAWSDTDREGNQPQHF. This chain connects TRBV30 to TRBJ1-5; TRBD1 agrees at 8 bases. Per germline, CDR1 GTSNPN and CDR2 SVGIG (reference sequence). The CDR3 loop spans 16 amino acids. The V segment lost 3 bases and the J segment 2 bases; nucleotides outside the gene matches: 9.

The J gene is TRBJ1-4, the V gene TRBV14; tentatively, D is TRBD1 (5 bases). The CDR3 extends over 13 amino acids. Trimming removed 6 bases at V and 5 bases at J, with 10 bases between. The germline V gene encodes CDR1 SGHDN and CDR2 FVKESK. CDR3 sequence (DNA): TGTGCCAGCAGAGGGACGGAGAATGAAAAACTGTTTTTT. Its translation is CASRGTENEKLFF.

This clonotype has a count of ten or more. This sequence joins TRBV6-2 or TRBV6-3 and TRBJ1-2; 11 bases fit TRBD1. This CDR3 region has 13 residues. The germline CDR1 and CDR2 sequences are MNHEY and SVGEGT. V trimming: 10 bases; J trimming: 5 bases; junction bases outside the gene matches: 6. The DNA for the CDR3 is TGTGCCACAACAGGACAGGGGGCTTATGGCTACACCTTC. This gives the protein CATTGQGAYGYTF.

This clonotype has a handful of counts. The CDR3 is CASSVPASGDPTGELFF. CDR3 DNA: TGCGCCAGCAGTGTACCGGCTAGCGGGGACCCTACCGGGGAGCTGTTTTTT. This chain connects TRBV10-2 to TRBJ2-2; TRBD2 aligns across 9 bases. With V trimmed by 4 bases and J by 5 bases, 11 bases remained unmatched. The CDR3 is 17 residues long. Germline loops: CDR1 WSHSY, CDR2 SAAADI.

Points on this clonotype: Germline is not matched at one junction end, which may reflect a read error. V gene TRBV20-1 combines with J gene TRBJ1-1, with TRBD1 as a possible D gene (6 bases). The CDR3 totals 15 residues. Germline-derived CDR1 and CDR2 are DFQATT and SNEGSKA (reference sequence). Here the CDR3 DNA reads TGCAGTGCAAGAGGAGCCAGGGGAATAGGCACTGAAGCTTTCTTT. Amino acids: CSARGARGIGTEAFF.

This clonotype has a count of ten or more. The rearrangement links TRBV7-9 to TRBJ2-4; D gene uncertain. V lost 5 bases and J lost 1, with 12 bases in between. This CDR3 has 15 residues. Per germline, CDR1 SEHNR and CDR2 FQNEAQ (reference sequence). CDR3 in amino acids: CASSLNLAAKNIQYF. The DNA of the CDR3 is TGTGCCAGCAGCCTCAATCTGGCGGCCAAAAACATTCAGTACTTC.